The table lists the clone carrying this T cell receptor beta chain with a count of one. As handled by the study authors: Nucleated cell number was recorded as an estimate derived from reference gene primer amplification. The protocol was immunoSEQ multiplex PCR, while the TCRdb copy is restricted to in-frame clones and leaves out a portion. V, J and clone size derive from that table, while D and trimming were established from the DNA sequence. The sample lists a few hundred thousand clones; over 75% were seen once. This entry is derived from a study of blood T cell repertoires in COVID-19. This CDR3 contains 13 residues. The V end lost 6 bases, the J end lost 4 bases, and 11 bases lay between the germline ends.

The V and J genes are TRBV12-3 or TRBV12-4 and TRBJ2-3, with a weak D call TRBD2 (5 bases). The clonotype originates from a man aged 25 to 45 who had recovered from COVID-19. The specimen was peripheral blood. For the CDR3, the DNA is TGTGCCAGCAGAGCGGCCGGGGCAGATACGCAGTATTTT. Residues: CASRAAGADTQYF.